This T cell receptor (beta chain) was sequenced in a study of CD8+ T cells in alopecia areata. As for the study in general: Those treated were given oral tofacitinib at 5 to 10 mg twice daily.

Researchers took lesional scalp punch biopsies and peripheral blood from people who were alopecia areata patients. This clone showed up just a few times. Reverse transcription of extracted RNA yielded cDNA, which provided the sequencing template. TCRdb's table, derived via immunoSEQ multiplex PCR, lists solely in-frame clones and lacks some. There are about 150,000 clones in the sample; around 60% occur only once, and around 6% lies in the top ten. The CDR3 runs 13 residues. Germline CDR1 and CDR2: MNHEY and SMNVEV (reference sequence). The chain joins TRBV27 to TRBJ2-5; 7 positions match TRBD1. The J call could be wrong; TRBJ2-7 is a better fit for the DNA end. The TCR originated in a human donor with alopecia areata. Source: CD4+ T cells sorted from blood, taken at week 0. Here the CDR3 reads CASSLRDSYEQYF. The CDR3 DNA is TGTGCCAGCAGTTTACGGGACAGCTACGAGCAGTACTTC.